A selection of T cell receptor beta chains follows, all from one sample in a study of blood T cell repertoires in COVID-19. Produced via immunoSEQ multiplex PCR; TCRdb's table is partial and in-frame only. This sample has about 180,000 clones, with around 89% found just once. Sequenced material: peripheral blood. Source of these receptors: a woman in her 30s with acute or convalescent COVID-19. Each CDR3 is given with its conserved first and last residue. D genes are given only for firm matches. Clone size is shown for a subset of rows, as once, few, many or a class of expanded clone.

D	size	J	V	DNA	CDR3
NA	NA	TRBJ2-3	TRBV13	TGTGCCAGCAGCTTGGCCTGGCTGGCAGATACGCAGTATTTT	CASSLAWLADTQYF
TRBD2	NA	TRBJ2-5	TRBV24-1	TGTGCCACCAGCGTGGCGGGAGCGGAGACCCAGTACTTC	CATSVAGAETQYF
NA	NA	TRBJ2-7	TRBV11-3	TGTGCCAGCAGCTTAAGCGGACGCTCCTACGAGCAGTACTTC	CASSLSGRSYEQYF
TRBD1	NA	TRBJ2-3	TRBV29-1	TGCAGCGCTCCGACAGGGGGTCGGACAGATACGCAGTATTTT	CSAPTGGRTDTQYF
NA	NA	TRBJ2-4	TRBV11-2	TGTGCCAGCAGCTTAACGGGGGAACTAGCCAAAAACATTCAGTACTTC	CASSLTGELAKNIQYF
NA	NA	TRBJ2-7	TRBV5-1	TGCGCCAGCAGGTGGGGGGAATCCTCCTACGAGCAGTACTTC	CASRWGESSYEQYF
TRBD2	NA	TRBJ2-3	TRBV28	TGTGCCAGCAGAATTAGCGGGACGCAGGGTACGCAGTATTTT	CASRISGTQGTQYF
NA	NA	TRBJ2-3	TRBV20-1	TGCAGTGCTAGAATAGCAGATACGCAGTATTTT	CSARIADTQYF
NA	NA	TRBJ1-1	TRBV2	TGTGCCAGCAGTGAGTTGGAGGGCTCCGAAGCTTTCTTT	CASSELEGSEAFF
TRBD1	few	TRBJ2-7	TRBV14	TGTGCCAGCAGCCTCGGGACAGGGAAATACGAGCAGTACTTC	CASSLGTGKYEQYF
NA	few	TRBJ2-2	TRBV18	TGTGCCAGCTCATACTACGCGAACACCGGGGAGCTGTTTTTT	CASSYYANTGELFF
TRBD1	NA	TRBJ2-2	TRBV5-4	TGTGCCTACTTCCACCGGGACAGAAGCGCCGGGGAGCTGTTTTTT	CAYFHRDRSAGELFF
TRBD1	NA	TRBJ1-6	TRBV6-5	TGTGCCAGCAGTCTCACAGGGGGCTTGGGGTCACCCCTCCACTTT	CASSLTGGLGSPLHF